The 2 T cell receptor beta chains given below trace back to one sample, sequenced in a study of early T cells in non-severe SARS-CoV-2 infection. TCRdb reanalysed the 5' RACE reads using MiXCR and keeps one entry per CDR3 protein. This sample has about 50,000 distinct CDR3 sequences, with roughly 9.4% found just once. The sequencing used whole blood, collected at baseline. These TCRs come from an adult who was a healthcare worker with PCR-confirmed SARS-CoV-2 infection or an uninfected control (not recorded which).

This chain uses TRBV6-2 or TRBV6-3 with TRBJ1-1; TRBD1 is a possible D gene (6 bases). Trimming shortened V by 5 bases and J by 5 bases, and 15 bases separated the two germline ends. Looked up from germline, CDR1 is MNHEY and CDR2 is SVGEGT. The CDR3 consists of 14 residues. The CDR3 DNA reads TGTGCCAGCAGTCCCGCCAGGGGACGGACTGAAGCTTTCTTT. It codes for CASSPARGRTEAFF.

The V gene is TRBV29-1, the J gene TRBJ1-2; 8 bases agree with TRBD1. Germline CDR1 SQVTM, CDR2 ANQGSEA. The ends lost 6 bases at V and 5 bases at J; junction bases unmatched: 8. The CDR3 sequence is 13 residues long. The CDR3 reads CSVSGGALYGYTF. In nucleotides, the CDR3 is TGCAGCGTCTCAGGGGGCGCACTGTATGGCTACACCTTC.